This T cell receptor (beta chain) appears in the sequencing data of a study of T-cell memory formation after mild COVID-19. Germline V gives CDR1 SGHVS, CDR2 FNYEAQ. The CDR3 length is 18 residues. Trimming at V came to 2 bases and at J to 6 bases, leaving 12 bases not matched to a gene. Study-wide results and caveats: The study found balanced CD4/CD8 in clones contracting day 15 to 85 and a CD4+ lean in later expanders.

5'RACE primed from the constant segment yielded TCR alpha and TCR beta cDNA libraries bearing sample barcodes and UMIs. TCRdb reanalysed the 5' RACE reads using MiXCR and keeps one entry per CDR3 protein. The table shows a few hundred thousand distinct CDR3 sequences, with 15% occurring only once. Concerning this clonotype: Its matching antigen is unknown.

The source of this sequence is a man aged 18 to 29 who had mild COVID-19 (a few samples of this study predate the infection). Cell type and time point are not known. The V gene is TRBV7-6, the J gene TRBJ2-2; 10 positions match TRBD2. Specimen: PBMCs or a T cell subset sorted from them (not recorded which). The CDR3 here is CASSLQGLAKAGPGELFF. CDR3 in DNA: TGTGCCAGCAGCTTACAGGGACTAGCGAAAGCCGGTCCCGGGGAGCTGTTTTTT.